This T cell receptor beta chain was found in a study of blood T cells in healthy people across ages. V lost 2 bases and J lost 11; bases outside the gene matches: 14. Germline V gene data show CDR1 as KGHSH and CDR2 as LQKENI. This CDR3 contains 15 residues. Using a J-beta primer mix together with a sample-barcoded 5' primer, a second PCR was run for about 6 to 11 cycles. TCRdb itself ran the 5' RACE reads through MiXCR, one entry per CDR3 protein. The sample carries 1.5 million to 2 million distinct CDR3 sequences, approximately 30% recorded once. The chain recombines TRBV18 with TRBJ1-1; 7 nucleotides agree with TRBD1. The sample was blood. This sequence originates from a woman under 40 in good health. The DNA for the CDR3 is TGTGCCAGCTCACCAAGACAGGGTGGGTATGAAGGCGCTTTCTTT. Protein: CASSPRQGGYEGAFF.